These 20 T cell receptor beta chains were all obtained from the same sample, sequenced in a study of blood T cell repertoires in COVID-19. Sequencing was performed with immunoSEQ multiplex PCR; in TCRdb, only in-frame clones are kept and a portion is missing. The repertoire holds around 140,000 clones, with 75% to 90% as singletons. The sequenced sample consisted of peripheral blood. The receptors derive from a man between 18 and 35 years old with COVID-19, enrolled during active disease.

The V call is TRBV3-1 (or the pseudogene TRBV3-2), the J call TRBJ1-2; no firm D call. V gave up 7 bases and J gave up 0 bases, with 12 bases separating them. Germline CDR1 LGHDT, CDR2 YNNKEL (reference sequence). This CDR3 is 14 amino acids long. CDR3 in DNA: TGTGCCAGCAAGACTTGTTCTTCTAACTATGGCTACACCTTC. It encodes CASKTCSSNYGYTF.

The gene calls are TRBV5-1 and TRBJ2-4; 10 bases align to TRBD2. The CDR3 has 15 amino acids. Germline CDR1 reads SGHRS; CDR2 reads YFSETQ. V was pared by 1 base and J by 8 bases, with 6 bases of the junction left unmatched. The CDR3 bases are TGCGCCAGCAGCTTGACTAGCGGGGAGGTTGACATTCAGTACTTC. As protein: CASSLTSGEVDIQYF. The complete variable domain, with remaining parts taken from reference TRBV5-1 and TRBJ2-4, reads KAGVTQTPRYLIKTRGQQVTLSCSPISGHRSVSWYQQTPGQGLQFLFEYFSETQRNKGNFPGRFSGRQFSNSRSEMNVSTLELGDSALYLCASSLTSGEVDIQYFGAGTRLSVL.

This clone came up many times. V and J are TRBV5-5 and TRBJ2-5; weak D call: TRBD1 (5 bases). The germline V and J ends were trimmed by 1 base and 1 base, with 11 bases remaining between them. CDR1 is SGHKS and CDR2 is YYEKEE in the germline V gene (reference sequence). The CDR3 extends over 15 amino acids. CDR3 coding DNA: TGTGCCAGCAGCTTGATAGTGGGGCCCCAAGAGACCCAGTACTTC. This codes for CASSLIVGPQETQYF.

This rearrangement joins TRBV5-4 to TRBJ2-7; 9 nucleotides line up with TRBD2. Germline loops: CDR1 SGHNT, CDR2 YYREEE (reference sequence). The trim removed 3 bases at V and 7 bases at J, leaving 11 bases unmatched. This CDR3 spans 15 amino acids. For the CDR3, the DNA is TGTGCCAGCAGCTGGGGGGCGGGAGGGCCCCGGGAGCAGTACTTC. Translation: CASSWGAGGPREQYF. Variable domain in full (rest from reference TRBV5-4 and TRBJ2-7): ETGVTQSPTHLIKTRGQQVTLRCSSQSGHNTVSWYQQALGQGPQFIFQYYREEENGRGNFPPRFSGLQFPNYSSELNVNALELDDSALYLCASSWGAGGPREQYFGPGTRLTVT.

V gene TRBV27 combines with J gene TRBJ2-3; 16 bases line up with TRBD2. Losses at the gene ends were 8 bases for V and 2 bases for J; bases not matched to a gene: 10. Germline V gene data show CDR1 as MNHEY and CDR2 as SMNVEV (reference sequence). This CDR3 has 18 amino acids. CDR3 in amino acids: CASSGLAGGPLFTDTQYF. In nucleotides, the CDR3 is TGTGCCAGCTCGGGACTAGCGGGAGGGCCACTCTTCACAGATACGCAGTATTTT.

The CDR3 DNA sequence: TGTGCCAGTAGGAGAAGCACTGAAGCTTTCTTT. Its protein product is CASRRSTEAFF. The chain recombines TRBV19 with TRBJ1-1; D is unresolved. The CDR3 covers 11 residues. Trimming took off 6 bases at V and 4 bases at J, with 6 bases between the two ends. The V gene's germline CDR1 is LNHDA and CDR2 SQIVND (reference sequence).

This clone appeared once. The J gene is TRBJ2-7, the V gene TRBV5-8; D remains ambiguous. CDR1 SGHTS and CDR2 YDEGEE come from the germline V gene. This CDR3 is built from 13 residues. Trimming removed 0 bases at V and 1 base at J, with 5 bases between. CDR3 bases: TGTGCCAGCAGCTTGGGCAGATCCTACGAGCAGTACTTC. Amino acid sequence: CASSLGRSYEQYF.

CDR3 DNA sequence: TGTGCCAGCAGCTTAGATGGGACAGGCACTGAAGCTTTCTTT. It is translated as CASSLDGTGTEAFF. The rearrangement uses TRBV11-2 and TRBJ1-1, with 8 bases that match TRBD1. CDR1 is SGHAT and CDR2 is FQNNGV in the germline V gene. The ends lost 0 bases at V and 4 bases at J; junction bases unmatched: 1. This CDR3 has 14 residues.

This chain uses TRBV13 with TRBJ1-3; D ambiguous. The CDR3 has 14 amino acids. Germline V gene lookup returns CDR1 PRHDT and CDR2 FYEKMQ (reference sequence). Between the trimmed V and J ends, which lost 2 bases and 0 bases, there was a span of 5 bases. Here the CDR3 reads CASSLRASGNTIYF. For the CDR3, the DNA is TGTGCCAGCAGCTTACGCGCCTCTGGAAACACCATATATTTT.

This rearrangement joins TRBV2 to TRBJ1-2; the D is unclear. This CDR3 region has 14 residues. Per germline, CDR1 SNHLY and CDR2 FYNNEI. Trimming left V 0 bases short and J 1 base short, with 6 bases between. Here the CDR3 reads CASSEAQVNYGYTF. The CDR3 DNA reads TGTGCCAGCAGTGAAGCGCAGGTTAACTATGGCTACACCTTC.

V is TRBV27 and J is TRBJ1-5; tentative D call: TRBD1 (6 bases). The CDR3 has 15 amino acids. Deletions cut 6 bases from V and 0 bases from J, with 12 bases between. Germline V gene data show CDR1 as MNHEY and CDR2 as SMNVEV (reference sequence). The CDR3 nucleotides are TGTGCCAGCAGGCCAGGGGCGAATAGCAATCAGCCCCAGCATTTT. Translating it yields CASRPGANSNQPQHF.

V usage is TRBV19 and J usage is TRBJ1-1; no definite D call. The germline gives CDR1 LNHDA, CDR2 SQIVND (reference sequence). V was clipped by 6 bases and J by 3 bases, with 11 bases between them. The CDR3 has 13 residues. The CDR3 loop is CASSSTGYTEAFF. As DNA, the CDR3 is TGTGCCAGTAGCTCGACGGGTTACACTGAAGCTTTCTTT.

V usage is TRBV6-6 and J usage is TRBJ2-1; D may be TRBD1 (6 bases). V shed 4 bases and J shed 6 bases, with 16 bases lying between them. Germline CDR1 and CDR2: MNHNY and SVGAGI (reference sequence). This CDR3 has 15 amino acids. The CDR3 sequence is CASSLDTGSGNEQFF. CDR3 nucleotide sequence: TGTGCCAGCAGTTTAGATACAGGGTCGGGCAATGAGCAGTTCTTC.

The chain uses TRBV10-3 and TRBJ2-2; D is undetermined. Germline lookup yields CDR1 ENHRY and CDR2 SYGVKD. Deletions cut 11 bases from V and 6 bases from J, with 10 bases between. CDR3 length: 11 amino acids. The CDR3 loop reads CAARKAGELFF. CDR3 DNA sequence: TGTGCCGCTAGGAAAGCCGGGGAGCTGTTTTTT.

This chain links TRBV3-1 (or the pseudogene TRBV3-2) with TRBJ2-7; D is perhaps TRBD1 (5 bases). The CDR3 contains 15 residues. Trimming took 0 bases from V and 4 from J, leaving 13 bases between them. Germline assignment: CDR1 LGHDT and CDR2 YNNKEL (reference sequence). CDR3 coding DNA: TGTGCCAGCAGCCAAGACCACAGGACCAGATACGAGCAGTACTTC. It specifies CASSQDHRTRYEQYF.

The chain is built from TRBV27 and TRBJ2-1, with 10 bases aligning to TRBD2. CDR3 size: 15 residues. CDR1 is MNHEY and CDR2 is SMNVEV in the germline V gene (reference sequence). V gave up 6 bases and J gave up 5 bases; unmatched junction bases: 7. The CDR3 nucleotides read TGTGCCAGCAGCCTCCTAGCGGGAGTCCACAATGAGCAGTTCTTC. Its translation is CASSLLAGVHNEQFF.

The V gene is TRBV6-2 or TRBV6-3, the J gene TRBJ1-5, with a weak D call TRBD1 (5 bases). CDR1 is MNHEY, CDR2 SVGEGT, per germline. CDR3 size: 18 residues. V dropped 5 bases and J dropped 5 bases, with 25 bases sitting between them. Here the CDR3 reads CASSDRQLLTHSHQPQHF. The CDR3 DNA sequence: TGTGCCAGCAGTGACCGACAGCTATTAACACACTCTCATCAGCCCCAGCATTTT.

The chain joins TRBV4-1 to TRBJ2-7; D may be TRBD2 (5 bases). This CDR3 has 15 amino acids. CDR1 and CDR2 from the germline V gene are MGHRA and YSYEKL. Trimming left V 1 base short and J 3 bases short, with 13 bases between. The CDR3 bases are TGCGCCAGCAGCCAAGTACTAGTTTCGGGCTACGAGCAGTACTTC. Its translation is CASSQVLVSGYEQYF.

The rearrangement links TRBV28 to TRBJ1-1; 7 bases match TRBD1. This CDR3 contains 17 residues. Unmatched junction bases numbered 13, after V lost 5 bases and J lost 1 base. Germline CDR1 MDHEN, CDR2 SYDVKM. CDR3 DNA: TGTGCCAGCAGTGTTACAGGGGCCGGGAGAAAGAACACTGAAGCTTTCTTT. Amino acids: CASSVTGAGRKNTEAFF. Drawing the rest from reference TRBV28 and TRBJ1-1, the complete variable domain is DVKVTQSSRYLVKRTGEKVFLECVQDMDHENMFWYRQDPGLGLRLIYFSYDVKMKEKGDIPEGYSVSREKKERFSLILESASTNQTSMYLCASSVTGAGRKNTEAFFGQGTRLTVV.

The chain employs TRBV7-9 and TRBJ2-5; the D gene is possibly TRBD2 (5 bases). This CDR3 has 14 amino acids. V was clipped by 4 bases and J by 3 bases, with 12 bases between them. Germline lookup yields CDR1 SEHNR and CDR2 FQNEAQ (reference sequence). The CDR3 here is CASSSPAGEETQYF. CDR3 coding DNA: TGTGCCAGCAGCTCCCCCGCCGGGGAAGAGACCCAGTACTTC. Full variable domain (rest looked up from reference TRBV7-9 and TRBJ2-5): DTGVSQNPRHKITKRGQNVTFRCDPISEHNRLYWYRQTLGQGPEFLTYFQNEAQLEKSRLLSDRFSAERPKGSFSTLEIQRTEQGDSAMYLCASSSPAGEETQYFGPGTRLLVL.